Sequencing of this T cell receptor beta chain was carried out in a study of shared clonotypes between healthy human individuals. Notes on the study in general: Shared across a handful of donors were approximately 5% of the naive CD4 clonotypes.

The data were produced by immunoSEQ multiplex PCR, yet TCRdb's version contains in-frame clones alone and is incomplete. The sample has some 350,000 clones; around 74% are singletons. All donors were healthy HIV-negative adults lacking recent acute infections or vaccinations. Both subsets, CD45RA+ naive and CD45RA-negative memory, were split from the CD4+ cells. J lost 8 bases, V lost 1 base, and 5 bases had no gene match. CDR3 length: 17 amino acids. CDR1 and CDR2 from the germline V gene are SGHAT and FQNNGV. As concerns this clone: Its antigen remains unidentified. The sample has other DNA sequences that encode this CDR3 too.

J is TRBJ2-2 and V is TRBV11-2; 15 bases line up with TRBD2. This receptor was identified in a man aged 25 to 45 in good health. Sample: memory CD4+ T cells sorted from blood. Subset denoted: CD45RA-negative fraction. CDR3 amino acids: CASSLARTSGRAGELFF. CDR3 nucleotides: TGTGCCAGCAGCTTAGCCAGGACTAGCGGGAGGGCAGGGGAGCTGTTTTTT.